This TCR beta chain stems from a study of shared T cell receptors in the human thymus. Assay used: immunoSEQ multiplex PCR; TCRdb lists only in-frame clones, some missing. The sample holds about 660,000 clones, 88% seen once. V was clipped by 3 bases and J by 0 bases, with 15 bases between them. The germline V gene has CDR1 LNHDA and CDR2 SQIVND (reference sequence). The CDR3 runs to 17 residues. The same sample was also studied in work on human thymus T cells.

The chain uses TRBV19 and TRBJ1-5; D is unresolved. This clonotype was sampled from a boy younger than two with a congenital heart defect. Specimen: thymocytes. Here the CDR3 DNA reads TGTGCCAGTAGTATTAGAAGCGCGGCAAATAGCAATCAGCCCCAGCATTTT. Residues: CASSIRSAANSNQPQHF.